The T cell receptor (beta chain) under discussion was sequenced for a study of T cells after somatic rescue of genetic block. Clones were read by immunoSEQ multiplex PCR, and TCRdb kept only the in-frame ones, dropping some. Counted here are tens of thousands of clones, around 90% occurring once; the ten biggest clones make up under 2%. The V gene end was trimmed by 4 bases and the J gene end by 0 bases; junction bases not matched to a gene: 10. Germline lookup yields CDR1 MNHEY and CDR2 SMNVEV (reference sequence). CDR3 length equals 18 residues. Source material: peripheral blood mononuclear cells (PBMCs). The source is a woman younger than 35. This chain connects TRBV27 to TRBJ2-2; TRBD1 agrees at 8 bases. DNA of the CDR3: TGTGCCAGCAGTTCCTCGCCAGGGGGCGCAACGAACACCGGGGAGCTGTTTTTT. As protein: CASSSSPGGATNTGELFF.